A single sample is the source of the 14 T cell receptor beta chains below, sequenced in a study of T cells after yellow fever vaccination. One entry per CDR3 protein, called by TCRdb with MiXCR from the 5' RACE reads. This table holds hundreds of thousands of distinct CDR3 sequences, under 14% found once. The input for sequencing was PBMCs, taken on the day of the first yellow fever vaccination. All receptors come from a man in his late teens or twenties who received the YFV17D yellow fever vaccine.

CDR3 in amino acids: CASSLVFRVQETQYF. Written as DNA, the CDR3 is TGTGCCAGCAGCTTAGTTTTTAGGGTCCAAGAGACCCAGTACTTC. This chain connects TRBV7-7 to TRBJ2-5; D unclear. The V end lost 1 base, the J end lost 1 base, and 10 bases lay between the germline ends. There are 15 residues in the CDR3. Germline V gene sequence: CDR1 SSHAT, CDR2 FNYEAQ (reference sequence). The complete variable domain, with remaining parts taken from reference TRBV7-7 and TRBJ2-5, reads GAGVSQSPRYKVTKRGQDVTLRCDPISSHATLYWYQQALGQGPEFLTYFNYEAQPDKSGLPSDRFSAERPEGSISTLTIQRTEQRDSAMYRCASSLVFRVQETQYFGPGTRLLVL.

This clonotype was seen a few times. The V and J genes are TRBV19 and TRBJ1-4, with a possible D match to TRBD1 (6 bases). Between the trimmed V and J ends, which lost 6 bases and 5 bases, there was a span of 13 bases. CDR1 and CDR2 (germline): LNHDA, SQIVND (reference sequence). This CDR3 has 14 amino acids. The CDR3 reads CASRVTGFNEKLFF. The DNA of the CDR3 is TGTGCCAGTAGAGTGACAGGATTCAATGAAAAACTGTTTTTT.

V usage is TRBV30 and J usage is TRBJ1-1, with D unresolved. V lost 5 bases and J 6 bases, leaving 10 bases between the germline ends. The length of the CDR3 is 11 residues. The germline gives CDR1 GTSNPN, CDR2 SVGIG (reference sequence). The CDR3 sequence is CAWGRAAEAFF. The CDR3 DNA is TGTGCCTGGGGCCGGGCGGCTGAAGCTTTCTTT.

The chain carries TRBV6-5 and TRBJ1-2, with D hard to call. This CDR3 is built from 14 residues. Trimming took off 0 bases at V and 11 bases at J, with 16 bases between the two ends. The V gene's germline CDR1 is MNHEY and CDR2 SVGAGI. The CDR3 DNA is TGTGCCAGCAGTTACTCGGCGGGCCGCGGGGAGTACACCTTC. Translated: CASSYSAGRGEYTF.

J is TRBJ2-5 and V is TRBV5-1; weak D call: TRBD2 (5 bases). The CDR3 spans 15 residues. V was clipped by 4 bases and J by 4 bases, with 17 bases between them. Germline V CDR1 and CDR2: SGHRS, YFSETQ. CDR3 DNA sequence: TGCGCCAGCAGCGGCGGGTCTTCCTTCTTAGAGACCCAGTACTTC. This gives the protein CASSGGSSFLETQYF.

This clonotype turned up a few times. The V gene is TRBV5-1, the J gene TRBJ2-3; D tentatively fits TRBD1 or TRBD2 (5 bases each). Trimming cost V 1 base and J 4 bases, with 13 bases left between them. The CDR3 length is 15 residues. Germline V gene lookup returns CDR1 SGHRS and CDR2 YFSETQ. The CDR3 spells CASSLPGTAADTQYF. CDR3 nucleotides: TGCGCCAGCAGCTTGCCGGGGACGGCCGCAGATACGCAGTATTTT. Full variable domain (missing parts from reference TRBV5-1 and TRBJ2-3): KAGVTQTPRYLIKTRGQQVTLSCSPISGHRSVSWYQQTPGQGLQFLFEYFSETQRNKGNFPGRFSGRQFSNSRSEMNVSTLELGDSALYLCASSLPGTAADTQYFGPGTRLTVL.

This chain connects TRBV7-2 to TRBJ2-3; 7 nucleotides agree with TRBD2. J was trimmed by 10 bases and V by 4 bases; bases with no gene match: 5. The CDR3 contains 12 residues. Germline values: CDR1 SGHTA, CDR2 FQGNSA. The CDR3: CASSSLAPAQYF. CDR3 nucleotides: TGTGCCAGCAGCTCACTAGCGCCGGCGCAGTATTTT.

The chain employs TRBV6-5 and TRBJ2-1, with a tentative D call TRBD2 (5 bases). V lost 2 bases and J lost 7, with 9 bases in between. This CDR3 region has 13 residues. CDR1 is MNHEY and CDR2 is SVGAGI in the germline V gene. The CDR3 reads CASSYNGENEQFF. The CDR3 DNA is TGTGCCAGCAGTTACAACGGGGAGAATGAGCAGTTCTTC.

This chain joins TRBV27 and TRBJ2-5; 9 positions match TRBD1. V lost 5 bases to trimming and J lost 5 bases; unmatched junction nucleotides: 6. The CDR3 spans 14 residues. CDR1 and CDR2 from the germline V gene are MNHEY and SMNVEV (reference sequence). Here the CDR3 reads CASSTRDRVETQYF. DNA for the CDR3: TGTGCCAGCAGTACACGGGACAGGGTGGAGACCCAGTACTTC.

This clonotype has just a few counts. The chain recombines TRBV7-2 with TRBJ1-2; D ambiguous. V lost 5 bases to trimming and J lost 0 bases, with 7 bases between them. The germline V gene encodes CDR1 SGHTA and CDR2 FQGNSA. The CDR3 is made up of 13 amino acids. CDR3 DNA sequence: TGTGCCAGCAGCGCCGATTCTAACTATGGCTACACCTTC. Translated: CASSADSNYGYTF.

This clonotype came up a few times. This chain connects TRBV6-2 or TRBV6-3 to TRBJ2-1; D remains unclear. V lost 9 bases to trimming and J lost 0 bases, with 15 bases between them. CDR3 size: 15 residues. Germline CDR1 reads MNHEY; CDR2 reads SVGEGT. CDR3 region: CASYRGGSSYNEQFF. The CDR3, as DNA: TGTGCCAGTTATCGCGGCGGCAGCTCCTACAATGAGCAGTTCTTC.

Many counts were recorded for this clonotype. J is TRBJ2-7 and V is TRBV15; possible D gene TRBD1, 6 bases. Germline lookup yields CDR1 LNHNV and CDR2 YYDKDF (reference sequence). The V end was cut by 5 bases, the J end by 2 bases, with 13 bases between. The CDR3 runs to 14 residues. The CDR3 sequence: CATSDRDTPYEQYF. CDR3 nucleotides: TGTGCCACCAGCGACCGGGACACACCCTACGAGCAGTACTTC.

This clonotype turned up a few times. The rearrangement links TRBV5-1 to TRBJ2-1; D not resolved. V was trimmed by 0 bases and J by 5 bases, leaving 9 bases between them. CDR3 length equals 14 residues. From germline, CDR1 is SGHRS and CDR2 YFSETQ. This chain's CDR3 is CASSLVPGNNEQFF. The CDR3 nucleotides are TGCGCCAGCAGCTTGGTTCCCGGTAACAATGAGCAGTTCTTC.

The CDR3 DNA sequence: TGCAGTGCTAGCGGGGACAAACAAGAGACCCAGTACTTC. Translation: CSASGDKQETQYF. The V call is TRBV20-1, the J call TRBJ2-5; possible D gene TRBD1, 6 bases. The V gene lost 3 bases and the J gene lost 2 bases, with 10 bases spanning the gap. The germline V gene has CDR1 DFQATT and CDR2 SNEGSKA (reference sequence). This CDR3 comprises 13 residues.